Below, 32 T cell receptor beta chains from the same sample are listed, as sequenced in a study of T cell responses to AZD1222 COVID-19 vaccine. Here immunoSEQ multiplex PCR was the method, and the copy in TCRdb shows in-frame clones only, minus some. The sample has about 140,000 clones; roughly 84% are singletons. The sample here was peripheral blood, taken on day 0 of AZD1222 vaccination. The receptors stem from an adult in good health.

The V call is TRBV7-9, the J call TRBJ1-2; a weak D match, TRBD1 (6 bases). CDR1 and CDR2 (germline): SEHNR, FQNEAQ (reference sequence). V lost 7 bases, J lost 3 bases, and 15 bases lay in between. This CDR3 spans 14 amino acids. For the CDR3, the DNA is TGTGCCAGCAACCCCGGGGGGGCACACTATGGCTACACCTTC. Amino acids: CASNPGGAHYGYTF.

The chain couples TRBV12-3 or TRBV12-4 to TRBJ1-2; D remains unclear. V shed 3 bases and J shed 5 bases, with 7 bases lying between them. The CDR3 contains 12 residues. CDR3: CASSFFSYGYTF. In DNA, the CDR3 is TGTGCCAGCAGTTTTTTCAGTTATGGCTACACCTTC.

The J gene is TRBJ1-2, the V gene TRBV29-1, with 8 bases aligning to TRBD1. V lost 7 bases, J lost 8 bases, and 9 bases stayed unmatched. The CDR3 extends over 12 amino acids. Per the germline V gene, CDR1 is SQVTM and CDR2 is ANQGSEA. Written as DNA, the CDR3 is TGCAGCGGTACCGGGACAGGAGGGGGCTACACCTTC. Its translation is CSGTGTGGGYTF.

The chain employs TRBV24-1 and TRBJ1-5; D is undetermined. The CDR3 extends over 14 amino acids. From germline, CDR1 is KGHDR and CDR2 SFDVKD. V was pared by 5 bases and J by 4 bases, with 11 bases between. CDR3 nucleotides: TGTGCCACCAGTGTCGCCGGGCAGAATCAGCCCCAGCATTTT. Translation gives CATSVAGQNQPQHF.

DNA of the CDR3: TGTGCCAGTAGTACCGGACAGGGACCCGGAAACACCATATATTTT. It is translated as CASSTGQGPGNTIYF. The V gene is TRBV19, the J gene TRBJ1-3, with 8 bases matching TRBD1. Per germline, CDR1 LNHDA and CDR2 SQIVND (reference sequence). V dropped 4 bases and J dropped 4; count of bases not matched to a gene: 6. The CDR3 is 15 residues long.

In DNA, the CDR3 is TGTGCCATCAGTGCGCCGGGACAGGGGGCGCGTGGCTACACCTTC. Residues: CAISAPGQGARGYTF. The V call is TRBV10-3, the J call TRBJ1-2, with 12 bases identical to TRBD1. The CDR3 totals 15 residues. The J segment lost 7 bases and the V segment lost 4 bases, leaving 7 bases of the junction unmatched. CDR1 and CDR2 (germline): ENHRY, SYGVKD.

CDR3 region: CASSQFGDASGYTF. The CDR3 nucleotides read TGTGCCAGCAGCCAATTCGGAGACGCCAGCGGCTACACCTTC. The V and J genes are TRBV14 and TRBJ1-2, with D unresolved. The ends were cut back, 2 bases at V and 8 bases at J, with 15 bases in the middle. CDR1 and CDR2 from the germline V gene are SGHDN and FVKESK. This CDR3 has 14 residues.

This chain connects TRBV12-3 or TRBV12-4 to TRBJ2-1, with 7 nucleotides matching TRBD2. The CDR3 extends over 13 amino acids. J lost 4 bases, V lost 10 bases, and 7 bases had no gene match. CDR3 amino acids: CATEPGGYNEQFF. CDR3 DNA sequence: TGTGCCACCGAGCCCGGGGGGTACAATGAGCAGTTCTTC.

This chain connects TRBV18 to TRBJ1-1, with D tentatively TRBD1 (6 bases). From germline, CDR1 is KGHSH and CDR2 LQKENI. V was shortened by 3 bases and J by 8 bases, with 13 bases between the two germline ends. This CDR3 contains 13 residues. CDR3 sequence reads: CASSPGAKPEAFF. The CDR3 DNA follows: TGTGCCAGCTCACCGGGGGCTAAGCCCGAAGCTTTCTTT.

This clone was seen a single time. The chain joins TRBV3-1 (or the pseudogene TRBV3-2) to TRBJ2-4; 9 bases are shared with TRBD1. In germline, CDR1 is LGHDT, CDR2 YNNKEL (reference sequence). Losses at the gene ends were 1 base for V and 1 base for J; bases not matched to a gene: 2. CDR3 length: 16 amino acids. The CDR3 loop reads CASSQGDRVAKNIQYF. The CDR3 bases are TGTGCCAGCAGCCAAGGGGACAGGGTCGCCAAAAACATTCAGTACTTC.

The chain carries TRBV19 and TRBJ2-5, with 8 bases lining up with TRBD1. CDR3 size: 16 residues. J lost 4 bases, V lost 10 bases, and 17 bases had no gene match. Germline V gives CDR1 LNHDA, CDR2 SQIVND (reference sequence). Here the CDR3 DNA reads TGTGCCACCCGGGGCTTTAACCAGGGGGCAGGAGAGACCCAGTACTTC. Protein: CATRGFNQGAGETQYF.

This rearrangement joins TRBV6-1 to TRBJ1-5; D not certain. Trimming left V 1 base short and J 3 bases short, with 13 bases between. This CDR3 is built from 16 residues. In germline, CDR1 is MNHNS, CDR2 SASEGT. CDR3 sequence (DNA): TGTGCCAGCAGTGAAGGGCGAATAGGGCTCAATCAGCCCCAGCATTTT. Translation gives CASSEGRIGLNQPQHF.

The J gene is TRBJ1-4, the V gene TRBV6-1; TRBD1 matches 10 bases. With V trimmed by 0 bases and J by 10 bases, 17 bases remained unmatched. Germline V gives CDR1 MNHNS, CDR2 SASEGT. There are 19 residues in the CDR3. The CDR3, as DNA: TGTGCCAGCAGTGAAGCTGCCGGGACAGGGGTGGGGGTTTCGGGAAAACTGTTTTTT. Encoded protein: CASSEAAGTGVGVSGKLFF.

This sequence joins TRBV28 and TRBJ2-2; D might be TRBD1 (6 bases). The CDR3 covers 14 residues. Germline V gene lookup returns CDR1 MDHEN and CDR2 SYDVKM. Trimming took off 7 bases at V and 7 bases at J, with 16 bases between the two ends. The CDR3 sequence: CASTEQGPFGELFF. The DNA of the CDR3 is TGTGCCAGCACAGAGCAGGGGCCCTTCGGGGAGCTGTTTTTT.

This clone was counted a few times. V usage is TRBV3-1 (or the pseudogene TRBV3-2) and J usage is TRBJ1-1; 8 bases agree with TRBD1. With V trimmed by 4 bases and J by 0 bases, 7 bases remained unmatched. The germline V gene has CDR1 LGHDT and CDR2 YNNKEL (reference sequence). The length of the CDR3 is 16 residues. The DNA for the CDR3 is TGTGCCAGCAGCCCCCAGGGGGCGATTATGAACACTGAAGCTTTCTTT. It specifies CASSPQGAIMNTEAFF.

This chain uses TRBV5-1 with TRBJ2-3; 9 bases line up with TRBD2. The CDR3 loop spans 16 amino acids. CDR1 SGHRS and CDR2 YFSETQ come from the germline V gene. The V and J ends lost 0 bases and 2 bases, in that order; junction bases with no gene match: 4. The CDR3: CASSLVTSGHTDTQYF. Written as DNA, the CDR3 is TGCGCCAGCAGCTTGGTGACTAGCGGCCACACAGATACGCAGTATTTT.

This chain connects TRBV6-1 to TRBJ1-1; D unresolved. The length of the CDR3 is 15 residues. Germline loops: CDR1 MNHNS, CDR2 SASEGT. Trimming removed 3 bases from V and 4 bases from J, with 15 bases in between. This chain's CDR3 is CASSELNRRSTEAFF. The CDR3 coding sequence is TGTGCCAGCAGTGAGCTTAACCGGAGGTCCACTGAAGCTTTCTTT.

The gene calls are TRBV30 and TRBJ1-4; D unresolved. Between the trimmed V and J ends, which lost 2 bases and 6 bases, there was a span of 7 bases. The germline V gene encodes CDR1 GTSNPN and CDR2 SVGIG (reference sequence). This CDR3 has 12 amino acids. The CDR3 region has the DNA TGTGCCTGGAGTAGGGTAGATGAAAAACTGTTTTTT. Translated: CAWSRVDEKLFF.

The CDR3 reads CASSPGAVGYGYTF. DNA of the CDR3: TGTGCCAGCAGCCCAGGGGCAGTGGGCTATGGCTACACCTTC. The genes are TRBV7-9 and TRBJ1-2; D may be TRBD1 (6 bases). V gave up 5 bases and J gave up 4 bases, with 14 bases separating them. The CDR3 sequence is 14 residues long. The germline V gene has CDR1 SEHNR and CDR2 FQNEAQ (reference sequence).

CDR3 sequence (DNA): TGTGCCAGTAATCCCGGGACACTCTACAATGAGCAGTTCTTC. It encodes CASNPGTLYNEQFF. The rearrangement joins TRBV10-3 to TRBJ2-1; weak D call: TRBD1 (6 bases). There are 14 residues in the CDR3. The germline V gene encodes CDR1 ENHRY and CDR2 SYGVKD. The germline V and J ends were trimmed by 10 bases and 3 bases, with 16 bases remaining between them.

V and J are TRBV28 and TRBJ2-1; perhaps TRBD2 as D (6 bases). Germline values: CDR1 MDHEN, CDR2 SYDVKM. V was shortened by 3 bases and J by 4 bases, with 13 bases between the two germline ends. The CDR3 has 15 residues. The CDR3 here is CASSFPSGPYNEQFF. The CDR3 nucleotides read TGTGCCAGCAGTTTTCCGAGCGGGCCTTACAATGAGCAGTTCTTC.

This chain connects TRBV28 to TRBJ1-2, with D possibly being TRBD1 (5 bases). The CDR3 length is 14 residues. Germline V gene sequence: CDR1 MDHEN, CDR2 SYDVKM. V lost 7 bases, J lost 4 bases, and 16 bases lay in between. The CDR3 sequence: CASMMRQIGYGYTF. The CDR3, as DNA: TGTGCCAGCATGATGCGACAGATAGGCTATGGCTACACCTTC.

This chain joins TRBV29-1 and TRBJ1-1; 7 bases agree with TRBD1. Germline V lookup: CDR1 SQVTM, CDR2 ANQGSEA. Losses at the gene ends were 2 bases for V and 3 bases for J; bases not matched to a gene: 3. There are 13 residues in the CDR3. CDR3 in amino acids: CSVEKGADTEAFF. The CDR3 nucleotides read TGCAGCGTTGAAAAGGGGGCTGACACTGAAGCTTTCTTT.

CDR3 protein: CASSQDRVSQPQHF. CDR3 nucleotide sequence: TGTGCCAGCAGCCAGGACAGGGTGAGTCAGCCCCAGCATTTT. This chain uses TRBV6-6 with TRBJ1-5; 8 bases map to TRBD1. The germline V gene has CDR1 MNHNY and CDR2 SVGAGI (reference sequence). The CDR3 sequence is 14 residues long. Losses at the gene ends were 6 bases for V and 6 bases for J; bases not matched to a gene: 7.

This chain connects TRBV6-4 to TRBJ2-3, with 9 bases matching TRBD2. The CDR3 is 16 amino acids. The V and J ends lost 0 bases and 0 bases, in that order; junction bases with no gene match: 1. From germline, CDR1 is MRHNA and CDR2 SNTAGT. CDR3 coding DNA: TGTGCCAGCAGTGACTCTCTAGCGGGGAGCACAGATACGCAGTATTTT. Amino acids: CASSDSLAGSTDTQYF.

The chain has TRBV28 and TRBJ2-4, with 12 bases lining up with TRBD1. Germline assignment: CDR1 MDHEN and CDR2 SYDVKM. The CDR3 is made up of 20 amino acids. J lost 1 base, V lost 4 bases, and 14 bases had no gene match. CDR3 in DNA: TGTGCCAGCAGTTCTGCTTTGGGGACAGGGGGCGCGGGGGCCAAAAACATTCAGTACTTC. Translation: CASSSALGTGGAGAKNIQYF.

The chain carries TRBV6-4 and TRBJ1-5; D may be TRBD1 (5 bases). V shed 2 bases and J shed 2 bases, with 16 bases lying between them. The CDR3 contains 17 residues. Looked up from germline, CDR1 is MRHNA and CDR2 is SNTAGT. CDR3 sequence (DNA): TGTGCCAGCAGTGACAGTAGAAGGGGAAGCCGCAATCAGCCCCAGCATTTT. Translation gives CASSDSRRGSRNQPQHF.

The rearrangement links TRBV2 to TRBJ2-3; 8 bases map to TRBD2. Germline lookup yields CDR1 SNHLY and CDR2 FYNNEI. The CDR3 is made up of 17 amino acids. Germline trimming cut 6 bases from V and 0 bases from J; bases unmatched to any gene: 11. The CDR3, as DNA: TGTGCCAGCAGGGCCGGACTAGCTCCATCTAGCACAGATACGCAGTATTTT. Its translation is CASRAGLAPSSTDTQYF.

This clone was found a few times. The chain carries TRBV5-4 and TRBJ1-3; perhaps TRBD1 as D (5 bases). Germline V gene lookup returns CDR1 SGHNT and CDR2 YYREEE (reference sequence). V shed 4 bases and J shed 0 bases, with 8 bases lying between them. This CDR3 has 14 residues. This chain's CDR3 is CASSRGDSGNTIYF. Written as DNA, the CDR3 is TGTGCCAGCAGCCGAGGGGACTCTGGAAACACCATATATTTT.

The chain carries TRBV5-1 and TRBJ2-7; unclear D gene. Trimming removed 3 bases from V and 3 bases from J, with 16 bases in between. Germline V gene sequence: CDR1 SGHRS, CDR2 YFSETQ. This CDR3 comprises 15 residues. CDR3 DNA sequence: TGCGCCAGCAGCTCACCGACGGTGGACGTCTACGAGCAGTACTTC. This sequence encodes CASSSPTVDVYEQYF.

This chain links TRBV5-4 with TRBJ2-1, with a weak D call TRBD1 (5 bases). V was shortened by 5 bases and J by 0 bases, with 12 bases between the two germline ends. There are 15 residues in the CDR3. Germline CDR1 is SGHNT and CDR2 is YYREEE (reference sequence). The CDR3: CASSYTGSSYNEQFF. CDR3 in DNA: TGTGCCAGCAGTTATACAGGTTCCTCCTACAATGAGCAGTTCTTC.

This clone has only one observation. The rearrangement links TRBV4-2 to TRBJ1-3; 7 bases are a match to TRBD1. V shed 4 bases, J shed 0 bases, and the junction held 9 bases outside the gene matches. CDR1 LGHNA and CDR2 YNFKEQ come from the germline V gene. This CDR3 is built from 17 residues. The CDR3 region has the DNA TGTGCCAGCAGCCCACCGGACAGGAGGTTCTCTGGAAACACCATATATTTT. Its protein product is CASSPPDRRFSGNTIYF.